This T cell receptor beta chain was sequenced during a study of cytomegalovirus exposure and HLA in healthy donors. On the study more broadly: In a previous analysis, some 110 million unique TCR beta sequences were found from approximately 180 million T cells.

Germline V gene data show CDR1 as LNHDA and CDR2 as SQIVND (reference sequence). This CDR3 region has 14 residues. Trimming took 6 bases from V and 5 from J; bases not matched to a gene: 7. Healthy bone marrow donors supplied every sample. Amplification used 60 Vbeta primers and 13 Jbeta primers. The protocol was immunoSEQ multiplex PCR, while the TCRdb copy is restricted to in-frame clones and leaves out a portion. The table lists 73,000 or so clones, about 80% of them singletons. This receptor was taken from a man aged 45-65 years in good health and CMV-seronegative. The rearrangement links TRBV19 to TRBJ2-1; 7 positions agree with TRBD2. The specimen sequenced was PBMCs. The CDR3 here is CASRAGTKNNEQFF. DNA for the CDR3: TGTGCCAGTAGGGCCGGGACTAAAAACAATGAGCAGTTCTTC.